The clone carrying this TCR beta chain turned up a few times. The data originate from a study of T-cell reconstitution after alpha-beta-depleted transplantation in children. Unique molecular identifiers were incorporated when the TCRbeta library was constructed. One entry per CDR3 protein results from TCRdb running MiXCR on the PCR reads. The sample contains approximately 420,000 distinct CDR3 sequences, 11% of which appear only once. Germline V gene data show CDR1 as SGHRS and CDR2 as YFSETQ. The CDR3 runs 18 residues. The V gene lost 3 bases and the J gene lost 0 bases, with 18 bases spanning the gap.

The sample in question was PBMCs from the stem cell graft donor, obtained from the stem cell graft. This clonotype was obtained from a human donor who donated a stem cell graft to a child with acute myeloid leukemia. The gene calls are TRBV5-1 and TRBJ2-2; D possibly matches TRBD1 or TRBD2 (6 bases each). DNA of the CDR3: TGCGCCAGCAGCTGGAGGGGGTTGGTGACCGCGAACACCGGGGAGCTGTTTTTT. Amino acid sequence: CASSWRGLVTANTGELFF.